These T cell receptor beta chains were read from a single sample in a study of blood T cells in healthy people across ages. TCRdb re-called the 5' RACE reads through MiXCR, storing one row per CDR3 protein. This table has approximately 780,000 distinct CDR3 sequences, under 30% appearing once. The same sample was also studied in work on T cells of mothers and their children.

Sequencing was done on a sample of blood. The receptors derive from a boy younger than 18 in good health. The CDR3 runs from the conserved cysteine through the conserved F or W. The order of the fields is clone size, CDR3 length, V gene, D gene, J gene, CDR3 protein, CDR3 DNA. A D gene is named only where the DNA matches it firmly. Where a row states a size, it is once, few, many or the class of an expanded clone; other rows omit it.

-	14	TRBV20-1	TRBD2	TRBJ2-7	CSARRTSGGYEQYF	TGCAGTGCTCGCAGGACTAGCGGGGGGTACGAGCAGTACTTC
-	15	TRBV30	TRBD2	TRBJ2-1	CAWSVRAGGPDEQFF	TGTGCCTGGAGTGTAAGAGCGGGAGGGCCCGATGAGCAGTTCTTC
-	13	TRBV20-1	-	TRBJ2-1	CSAPTGPYNEQFF	TGCAGTGCCCCGACAGGCCCCTACAATGAGCAGTTCTTC
few	15	TRBV7-3	-	TRBJ2-5	CASSPLGSTRKTQYF	TGTGCCAGCAGCCCACTGGGTAGTACAAGAAAGACCCAGTACTTC
-	13	TRBV29-1	-	TRBJ2-7	CSVVWTESYEQYF	TGCAGCGTTGTTTGGACAGAATCCTACGAGCAGTACTTC
-	13	TRBV29-1	-	TRBJ2-7	CSVTDDRSYEQYF	TGCAGCGTTACCGACGACCGCTCCTACGAGCAGTACTTC
few	14	TRBV7-9	TRBD1	TRBJ2-1	CASSSGTDYNEQFF	TGTGCCAGCAGTTCCGGGACAGATTACAATGAGCAGTTCTTC
many	13	TRBV24-1	-	TRBJ2-6	CATSNSGANVLTF	TGTGCCACCAGTAACTCTGGGGCCAACGTCCTGACTTTC
-	14	TRBV7-9	TRBD1	TRBJ2-7	CASAGPDRPYEQYF	TGTGCCAGCGCGGGCCCGGACAGGCCCTACGAGCAGTACTTC
-	13	TRBV9	-	TRBJ1-1	CASSPSGGGEAFF	TGTGCCAGCAGCCCATCGGGGGGGGGTGAAGCTTTCTTT
few	13	TRBV14	-	TRBJ1-2	CASSRDQTYGYTF	TGTGCCAGCAGCCGAGATCAGACCTATGGCTACACCTTC
few	14	TRBV19	-	TRBJ1-4	CASTTGSANEKLFF	TGTGCCAGTACCACGGGGTCAGCTAATGAAAAACTGTTTTTT
-	14	TRBV11-2	-	TRBJ1-4	CASSPQGPGEKLFF	TGTGCCAGCAGTCCTCAGGGGCCAGGTGAAAAACTGTTTTTT
-	15	TRBV7-6	TRBD1	TRBJ2-7	CASREQDREPYEQSF	TGTGCCAGCAGGGAACAGGACAGGGAACCCTACGAGCAGTCCTTC
few	15	TRBV27	-	TRBJ1-3	CASSFPTGPGNTIYF	TGTGCCAGCAGTTTCCCGACAGGTCCCGGAAACACCATATATTTT
few	13	TRBV5-1	-	TRBJ2-2	CASSATNTGELFF	TGCGCCAGCAGCGCAACGAACACCGGGGAGCTGTTTTTT
few	12	TRBV3-1	-	TRBJ1-2	CASSQWFQGYTF	TGTGCCAGCAGCCAATGGTTTCAAGGCTACACCTTC
few	15	TRBV5-1	-	TRBJ2-2	CASSLTDLNTGELFF	TGCGCCAGCAGCCTGACTGACCTTAACACCGGGGAGCTGTTTTTT
-	16	TRBV12-3/TRBV12-4	-	TRBJ2-3	CASSLRGADSTDTQYF	TGTGCCAGCAGTTTAAGGGGGGCCGATTCGACAGATACGCAGTATTTT
-	16	TRBV11-2	-	TRBJ1-2	CASSRSGVRANYGYTF	TGTGCCAGCAGCCGAAGCGGCGTGAGAGCTAACTATGGCTACACCTTC
few	15	TRBV9	-	TRBJ2-1	CASSVSPIYSHEQFF	TGTGCCAGCAGCGTCTCCCCTATTTACAGCCATGAGCAGTTCTTC
few	13	TRBV7-3	TRBD1	TRBJ2-1	CASSRGQEGEQFF	TGTGCCAGCAGCCGAGGACAGGAAGGTGAGCAGTTCTTC
-	13	TRBV3-1	-	TRBJ2-7	CASSPRRPYEQYF	TGTGCCAGCAGCCCCCGACGGCCCTACGAGCAGTACTTC